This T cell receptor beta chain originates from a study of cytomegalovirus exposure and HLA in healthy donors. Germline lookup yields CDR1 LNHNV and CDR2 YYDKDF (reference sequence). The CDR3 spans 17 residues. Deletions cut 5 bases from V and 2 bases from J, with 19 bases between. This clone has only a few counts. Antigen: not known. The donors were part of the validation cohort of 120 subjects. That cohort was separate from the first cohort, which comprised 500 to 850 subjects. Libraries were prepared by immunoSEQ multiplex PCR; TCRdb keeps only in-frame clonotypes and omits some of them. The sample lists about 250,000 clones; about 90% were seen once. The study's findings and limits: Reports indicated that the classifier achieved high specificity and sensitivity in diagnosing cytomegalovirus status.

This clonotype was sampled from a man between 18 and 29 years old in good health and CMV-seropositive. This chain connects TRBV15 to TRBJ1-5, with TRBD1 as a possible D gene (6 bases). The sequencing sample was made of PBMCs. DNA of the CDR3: TGTGCCACCAGCGAAAGCCAGCCACAGGGTGGCAATCAGCCCCAGCATTTT. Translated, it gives CATSESQPQGGNQPQHF.